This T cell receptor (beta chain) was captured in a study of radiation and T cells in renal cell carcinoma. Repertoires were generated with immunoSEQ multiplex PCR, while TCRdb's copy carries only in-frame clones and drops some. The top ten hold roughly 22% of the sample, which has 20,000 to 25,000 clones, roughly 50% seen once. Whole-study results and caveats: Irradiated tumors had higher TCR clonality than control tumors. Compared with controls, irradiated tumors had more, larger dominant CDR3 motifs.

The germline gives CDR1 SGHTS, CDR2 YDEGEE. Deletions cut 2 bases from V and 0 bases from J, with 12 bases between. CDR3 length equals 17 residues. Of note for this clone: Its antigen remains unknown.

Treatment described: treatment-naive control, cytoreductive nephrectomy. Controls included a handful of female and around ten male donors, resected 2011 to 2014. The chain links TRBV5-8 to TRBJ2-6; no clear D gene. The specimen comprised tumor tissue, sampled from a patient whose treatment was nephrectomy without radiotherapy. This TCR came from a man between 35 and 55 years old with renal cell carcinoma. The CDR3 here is CASSLLRILSGANVLTF. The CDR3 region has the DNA TGTGCCAGCAGCTTACTCCGGATTCTCTCTGGGGCCAACGTCCTGACTTTC.